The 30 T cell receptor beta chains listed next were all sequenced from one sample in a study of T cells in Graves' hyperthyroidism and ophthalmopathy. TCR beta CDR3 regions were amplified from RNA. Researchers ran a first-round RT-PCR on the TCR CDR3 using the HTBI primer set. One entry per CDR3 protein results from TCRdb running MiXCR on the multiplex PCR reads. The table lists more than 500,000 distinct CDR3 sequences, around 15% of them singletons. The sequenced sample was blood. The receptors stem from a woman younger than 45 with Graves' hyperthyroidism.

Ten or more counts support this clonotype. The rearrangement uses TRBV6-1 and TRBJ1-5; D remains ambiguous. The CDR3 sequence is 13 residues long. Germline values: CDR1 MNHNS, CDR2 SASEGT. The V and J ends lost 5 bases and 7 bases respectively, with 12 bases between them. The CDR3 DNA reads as TGTGCCAGCAGTCGGCAGGCAGGACAGCCCCAGCATTTT. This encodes CASSRQAGQPQHF.

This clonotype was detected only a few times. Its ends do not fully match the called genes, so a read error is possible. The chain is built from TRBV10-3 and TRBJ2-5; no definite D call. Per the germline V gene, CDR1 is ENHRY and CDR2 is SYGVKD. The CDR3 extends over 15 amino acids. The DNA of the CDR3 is TGTGCCATCAGTGAGTCCGGGCTTGTCCAAGAGACCCAGTGCTTC. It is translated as CAISESGLVQETQCF.

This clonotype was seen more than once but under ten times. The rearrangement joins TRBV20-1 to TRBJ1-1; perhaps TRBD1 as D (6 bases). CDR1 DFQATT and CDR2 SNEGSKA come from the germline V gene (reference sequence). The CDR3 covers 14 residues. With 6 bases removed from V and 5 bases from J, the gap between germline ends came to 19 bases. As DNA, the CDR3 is TGCAGTGCCAGTTGGGGCACCCAGGGGACTGAAGCTTTCTTT. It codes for CSASWGTQGTEAFF.

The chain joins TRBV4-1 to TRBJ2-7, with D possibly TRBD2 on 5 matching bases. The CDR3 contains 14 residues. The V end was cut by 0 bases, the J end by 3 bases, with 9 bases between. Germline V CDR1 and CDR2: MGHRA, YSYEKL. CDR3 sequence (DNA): TGCGCCAGCAGCCAAGATGAGGGTTTCTACGAGCAGTACTTC. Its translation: CASSQDEGFYEQYF.

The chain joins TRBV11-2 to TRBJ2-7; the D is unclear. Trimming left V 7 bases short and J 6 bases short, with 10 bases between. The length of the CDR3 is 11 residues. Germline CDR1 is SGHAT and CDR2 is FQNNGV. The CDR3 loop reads CASKKSGEQYF. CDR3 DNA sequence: TGTGCCAGCAAAAAATCCGGCGAGCAGTACTTC.

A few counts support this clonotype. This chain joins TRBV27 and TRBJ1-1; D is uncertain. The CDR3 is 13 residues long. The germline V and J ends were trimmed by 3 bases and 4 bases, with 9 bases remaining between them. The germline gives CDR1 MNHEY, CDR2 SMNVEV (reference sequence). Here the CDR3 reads CASSFISSTEAFF. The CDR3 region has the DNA TGTGCCAGCAGTTTCATTTCCAGCACTGAAGCTTTCTTT.

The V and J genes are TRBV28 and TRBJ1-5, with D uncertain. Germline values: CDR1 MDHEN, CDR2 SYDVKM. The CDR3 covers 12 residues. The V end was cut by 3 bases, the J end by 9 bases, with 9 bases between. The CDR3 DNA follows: TGTGCCAGCAGTTTGCCTCCCGGGCCCCAGCATTTT. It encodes CASSLPPGPQHF.

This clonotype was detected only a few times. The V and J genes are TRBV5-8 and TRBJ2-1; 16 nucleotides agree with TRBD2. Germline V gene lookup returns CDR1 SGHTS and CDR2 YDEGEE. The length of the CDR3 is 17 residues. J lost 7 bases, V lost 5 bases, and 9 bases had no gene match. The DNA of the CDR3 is TGTGCCAGCAGGGGACTAGCGGGAGGGCCTAACTATAATGAGCAGTTCTTC. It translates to CASRGLAGGPNYNEQFF.

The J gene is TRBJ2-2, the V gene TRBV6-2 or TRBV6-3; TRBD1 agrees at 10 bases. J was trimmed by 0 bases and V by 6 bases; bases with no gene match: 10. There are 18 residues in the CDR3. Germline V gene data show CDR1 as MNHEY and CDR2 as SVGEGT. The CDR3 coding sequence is TGTGCCAGCAGCGACCGGACAGGGGGGTCTCCGAACACCGGGGAGCTGTTTTTT. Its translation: CASSDRTGGSPNTGELFF.

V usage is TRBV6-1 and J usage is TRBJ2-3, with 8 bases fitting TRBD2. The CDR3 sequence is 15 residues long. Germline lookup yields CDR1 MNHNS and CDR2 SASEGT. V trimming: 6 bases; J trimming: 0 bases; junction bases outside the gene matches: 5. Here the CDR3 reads CASRVAGRSTDTQYF. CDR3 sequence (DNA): TGTGCCAGCAGAGTAGCGGGACGGAGCACAGATACGCAGTATTTT.

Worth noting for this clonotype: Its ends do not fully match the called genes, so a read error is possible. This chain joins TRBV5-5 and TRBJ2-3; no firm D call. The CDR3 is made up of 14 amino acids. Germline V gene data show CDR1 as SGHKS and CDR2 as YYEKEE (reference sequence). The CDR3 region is CASSLSSRTDTHYF. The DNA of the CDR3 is TGTGCCAGCAGCTTGTCATCCCGCACAGATACGCATTATTTT.

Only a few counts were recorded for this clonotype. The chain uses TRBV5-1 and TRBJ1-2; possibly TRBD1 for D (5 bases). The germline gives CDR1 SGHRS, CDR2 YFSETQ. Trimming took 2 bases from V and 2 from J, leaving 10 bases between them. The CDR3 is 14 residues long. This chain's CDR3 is CASSFSGTNYGYTF. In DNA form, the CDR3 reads TGCGCCAGCAGCTTTTCAGGGACCAACTATGGCTACACCTTC.

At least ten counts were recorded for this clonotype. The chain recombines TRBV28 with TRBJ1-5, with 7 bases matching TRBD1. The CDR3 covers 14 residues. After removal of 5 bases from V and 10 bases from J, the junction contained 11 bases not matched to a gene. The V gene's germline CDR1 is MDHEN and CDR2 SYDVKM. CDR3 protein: CASSTTGIKSPQHF. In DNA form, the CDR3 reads TGTGCCAGCAGTACGACAGGGATCAAGAGTCCCCAGCATTTT.

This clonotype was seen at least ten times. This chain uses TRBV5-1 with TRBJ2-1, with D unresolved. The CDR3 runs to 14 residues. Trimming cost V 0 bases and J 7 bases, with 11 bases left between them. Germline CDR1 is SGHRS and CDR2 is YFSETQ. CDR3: CASSLGEVGNEQFF. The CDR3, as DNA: TGCGCCAGCAGCTTGGGCGAAGTAGGGAATGAGCAGTTCTTC.

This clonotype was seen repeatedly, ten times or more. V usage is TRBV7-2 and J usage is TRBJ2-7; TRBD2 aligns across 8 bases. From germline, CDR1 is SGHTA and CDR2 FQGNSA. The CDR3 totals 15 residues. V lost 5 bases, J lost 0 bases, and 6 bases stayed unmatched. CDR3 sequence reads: CASSRPGLVSYEQYF. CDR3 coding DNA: TGTGCCAGCAGCCGACCGGGACTAGTCTCCTACGAGCAGTACTTC.

CDR3 amino acids: CAGTDGTDTQYF. The CDR3 region has the DNA TGTGCCGGTACGGACGGCACAGATACGCAGTATTTT. V is TRBV7-2 and J is TRBJ2-3, with D unresolved. The germline CDR1 and CDR2 sequences are SGHTA and FQGNSA. V shed 11 bases and J shed 1 base, with 10 bases lying between them. This CDR3 is built from 12 residues.

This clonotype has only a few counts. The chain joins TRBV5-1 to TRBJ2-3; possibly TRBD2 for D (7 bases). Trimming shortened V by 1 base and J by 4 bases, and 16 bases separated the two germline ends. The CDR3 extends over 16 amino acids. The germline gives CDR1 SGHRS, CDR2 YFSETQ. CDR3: CASSLFLGGGPDTQYF. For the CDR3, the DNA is TGCGCCAGCAGCTTGTTTCTGGGAGGGGGGCCAGATACGCAGTATTTT. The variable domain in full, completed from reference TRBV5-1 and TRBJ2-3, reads KAGVTQTPRYLIKTRGQQVTLSCSPISGHRSVSWYQQTPGQGLQFLFEYFSETQRNKGNFPGRFSGRQFSNSRSEMNVSTLELGDSALYLCASSLFLGGGPDTQYFGPGTRLTVL.

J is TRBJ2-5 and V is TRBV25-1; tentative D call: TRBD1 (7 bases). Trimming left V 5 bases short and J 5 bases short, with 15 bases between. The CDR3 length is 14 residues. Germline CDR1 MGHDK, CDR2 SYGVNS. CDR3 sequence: CASSRTGEVETQYF. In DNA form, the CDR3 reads TGTGCCAGCAGTAGAACAGGGGAGGTTGAGACCCAGTACTTC.

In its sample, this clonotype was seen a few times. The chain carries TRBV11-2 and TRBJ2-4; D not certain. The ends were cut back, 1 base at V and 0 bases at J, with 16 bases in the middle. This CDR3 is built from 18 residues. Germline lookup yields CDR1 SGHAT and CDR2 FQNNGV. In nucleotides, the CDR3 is TGTGCCAGCAGCTTAGGAACGACTCCTTTCCTAGCCAAAAACATTCAGTACTTC. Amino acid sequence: CASSLGTTPFLAKNIQYF.

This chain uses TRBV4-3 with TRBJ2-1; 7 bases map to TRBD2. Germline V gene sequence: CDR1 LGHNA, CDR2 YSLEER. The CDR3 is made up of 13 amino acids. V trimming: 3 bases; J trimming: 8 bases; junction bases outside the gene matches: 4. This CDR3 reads CASSQSRGDEQFF. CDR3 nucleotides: TGCGCCAGCAGCCAGTCTCGGGGGGATGAGCAGTTCTTC.

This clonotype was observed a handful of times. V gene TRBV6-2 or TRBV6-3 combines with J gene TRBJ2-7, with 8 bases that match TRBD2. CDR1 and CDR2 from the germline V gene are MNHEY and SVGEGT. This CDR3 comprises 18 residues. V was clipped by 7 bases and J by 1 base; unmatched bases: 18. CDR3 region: CASNTLRTGGPGSYEQYF. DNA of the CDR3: TGTGCCAGCAACACCTTACGAACGGGAGGGCCAGGATCCTACGAGCAGTACTTC.

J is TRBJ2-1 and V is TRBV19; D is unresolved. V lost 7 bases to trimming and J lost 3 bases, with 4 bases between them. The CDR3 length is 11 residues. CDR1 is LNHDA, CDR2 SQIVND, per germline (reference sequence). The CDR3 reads CASNGYNEQFF. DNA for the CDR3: TGTGCCAGTAACGGCTACAATGAGCAGTTCTTC.

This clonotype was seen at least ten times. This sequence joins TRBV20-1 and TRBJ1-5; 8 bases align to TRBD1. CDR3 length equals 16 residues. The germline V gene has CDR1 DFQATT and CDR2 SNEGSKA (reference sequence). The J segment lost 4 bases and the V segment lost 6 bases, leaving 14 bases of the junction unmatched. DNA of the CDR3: TGCAGTGCGCTAGAGACAGGGGAAAGGTCAAATCAGCCCCAGCATTTT. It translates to CSALETGERSNQPQHF.

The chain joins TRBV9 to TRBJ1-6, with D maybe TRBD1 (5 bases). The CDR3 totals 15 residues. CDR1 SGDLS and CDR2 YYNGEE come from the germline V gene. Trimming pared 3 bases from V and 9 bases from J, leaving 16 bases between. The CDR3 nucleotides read TGTGCCAGCAGCGGGGGGGGAGGGAAGGGTTCACCCCTCCACTTT. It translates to CASSGGGGKGSPLHF.

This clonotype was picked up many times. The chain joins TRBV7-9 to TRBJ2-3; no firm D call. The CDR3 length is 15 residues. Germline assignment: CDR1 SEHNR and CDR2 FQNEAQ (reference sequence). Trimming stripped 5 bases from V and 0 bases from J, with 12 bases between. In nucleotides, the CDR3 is TGTGCCAGCAGCCCCTTGCGAGAAAGCACAGATACGCAGTATTTT. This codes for CASSPLRESTDTQYF. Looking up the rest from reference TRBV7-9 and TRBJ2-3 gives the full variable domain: DTGVSQNPRHKITKRGQNVTFRCDPISEHNRLYWYRQTLGQGPEFLTYFQNEAQLEKSRLLSDRFSAERPKGSFSTLEIQRTEQGDSAMYLCASSPLRESTDTQYFGPGTRLTVL.

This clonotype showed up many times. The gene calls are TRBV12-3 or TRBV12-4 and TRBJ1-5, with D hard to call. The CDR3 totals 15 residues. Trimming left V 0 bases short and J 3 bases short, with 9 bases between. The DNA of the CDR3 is TGTGCCAGCAGTTTAGCGCAGGCGTTCAATCAGCCCCAGCATTTT. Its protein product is CASSLAQAFNQPQHF.

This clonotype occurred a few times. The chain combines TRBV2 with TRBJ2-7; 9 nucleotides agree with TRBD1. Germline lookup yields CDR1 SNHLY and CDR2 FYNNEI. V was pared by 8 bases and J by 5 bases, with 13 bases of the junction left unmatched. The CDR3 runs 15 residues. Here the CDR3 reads CASYKTTGGFDEQYF. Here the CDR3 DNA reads TGTGCCAGCTACAAAACGACAGGGGGATTTGACGAGCAGTACTTC. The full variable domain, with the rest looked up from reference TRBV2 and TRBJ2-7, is EPEVTQTPSHQVTQMGQEVILRCVPISNHLYFYWYRQILGQKVEFLVSFYNNEISEKSEIFDDQFSVERPDGSNFTLKIRSTKLEDSAMYFCASYKTTGGFDEQYFGPGTRLTVT.

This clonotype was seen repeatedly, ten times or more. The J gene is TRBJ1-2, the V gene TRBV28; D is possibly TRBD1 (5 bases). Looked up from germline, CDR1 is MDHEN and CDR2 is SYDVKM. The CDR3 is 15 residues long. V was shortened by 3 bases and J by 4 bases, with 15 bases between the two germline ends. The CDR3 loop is CASSFGGASPYGYTF. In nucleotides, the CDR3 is TGTGCCAGCAGTTTTGGGGGAGCGTCTCCCTATGGCTACACCTTC.

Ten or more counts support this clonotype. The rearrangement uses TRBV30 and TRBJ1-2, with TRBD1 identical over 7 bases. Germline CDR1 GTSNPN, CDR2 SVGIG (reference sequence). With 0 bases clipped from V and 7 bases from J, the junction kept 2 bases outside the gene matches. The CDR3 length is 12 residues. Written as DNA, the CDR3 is TGTGCCTGGAGTGTGGGACAGCCTGGCTACACCTTC. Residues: CAWSVGQPGYTF.

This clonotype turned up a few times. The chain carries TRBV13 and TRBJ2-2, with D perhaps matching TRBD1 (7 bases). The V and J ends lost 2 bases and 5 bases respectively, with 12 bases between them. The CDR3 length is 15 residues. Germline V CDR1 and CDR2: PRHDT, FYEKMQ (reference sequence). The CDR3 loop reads CASSLPQGGTGELFF. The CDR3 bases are TGTGCCAGCAGCTTACCCCAGGGGGGTACCGGGGAGCTGTTTTTT.